Each of the 30 T cell receptor beta chains below was sequenced from the same sample in a study of blood T cell repertoires in COVID-19. Here immunoSEQ multiplex PCR was the method, and the copy in TCRdb shows in-frame clones only, minus some. This table holds 250,000 to 350,000 clones, about 88% found once. Sequenced sample: peripheral blood. These receptors were collected from a human donor with COVID-19, enrolled during active disease. The donor label of this sample is uncertain.

CDR3 in amino acids: CSVAPNGQQAFF. DNA of the CDR3: TGCAGCGTTGCCCCCAACGGACAGCAAGCTTTCTTT. The rearrangement links TRBV29-1 to TRBJ1-1, with D possibly being TRBD1 (6 bases). Germline loops: CDR1 SQVTM, CDR2 ANQGSEA. Trimming cost V 4 bases and J 9 bases, with 15 bases left between them. The CDR3 spans 12 residues.

CDR3 nucleotides: TGTGCCAGCAGCTTAGGAACGGGACAGGGGGGCACTGAAGCTTTCTTT. It specifies CASSLGTGQGGTEAFF. The genes are TRBV7-9 and TRBJ1-1; 11 nucleotides line up with TRBD1. Per germline, CDR1 SEHNR and CDR2 FQNEAQ (reference sequence). V trimming: 1 base; J trimming: 4 bases; junction bases outside the gene matches: 5. The CDR3 runs to 16 residues. Using reference TRBV7-9 and TRBJ1-1 for the parts outside the CDR3, the full variable domain is DTGVSQNPRHKITKRGQNVTFRCDPISEHNRLYWYRQTLGQGPEFLTYFQNEAQLEKSRLLSDRFSAERPKGSFSTLEIQRTEQGDSAMYLCASSLGTGQGGTEAFFGQGTRLTVV.

This chain connects TRBV29-1 to TRBJ1-4; TRBD1 matches at 11 bases. The germline V gene encodes CDR1 SQVTM and CDR2 ANQGSEA. Trimming removed 3 bases from V and 10 bases from J; junction bases left unmatched: 7. This CDR3 region has 14 residues. This chain's CDR3 is CSVEKGQGAGKLFF. For the CDR3, the DNA is TGCAGCGTTGAGAAAGGACAGGGGGCCGGAAAACTGTTTTTT.

The rearrangement joins TRBV12-2 to TRBJ2-1; the table names TRBD2, a call not compared with the DNA. TRBV12-2 is deemed a pseudogene. The CDR3 has 18 amino acids. The CDR3 here is CASLFLAGGPSVYNEQFF. The CDR3 bases are TGTGCAAGTCTCTTTCTAGCGGGAGGCCCCTCCGTCTACAATGAGCAGTTCTTC.

V is TRBV29-1 and J is TRBJ2-1; 7 nucleotides match TRBD1. Germline CDR1 reads SQVTM; CDR2 reads ANQGSEA. CDR3 size: 12 residues. Trimming took 6 bases from V and 8 from J; bases not matched to a gene: 7. This CDR3 reads CSVTGALDEQFF. The CDR3 region has the DNA TGCAGCGTAACAGGGGCCTTGGATGAGCAGTTCTTC.

The chain carries TRBV18 and TRBJ2-7; D gene ambiguous. The germline CDR1 and CDR2 sequences are KGHSH and LQKENI. V lost 0 bases to trimming and J lost 3 bases, with 9 bases between them. The CDR3 totals 14 residues. The CDR3 spells CASSPPNGGYEQYF. CDR3 coding DNA: TGTGCCAGCTCACCACCGAACGGTGGCTACGAGCAGTACTTC.

The chain carries TRBV30 and TRBJ2-5; TRBD2 aligns across 9 bases. V lost 2 bases and J lost 6; bases outside the gene matches: 4. CDR3 length: 13 amino acids. Germline values: CDR1 GTSNPN, CDR2 SVGIG (reference sequence). The CDR3 DNA reads as TGTGCCTGGAGTCTCGCGGGAGGGCAGACCCAGTACTTC. Encoded protein: CAWSLAGGQTQYF.

Of note for this clone: Within the sample, other DNA sequences also encode this same CDR3. This chain links TRBV29-1 with TRBJ1-1; TRBD1 might be the D (5 bases). This CDR3 spans 12 amino acids. Germline values: CDR1 SQVTM, CDR2 ANQGSEA. Trimming shortened V by 4 bases and J by 4 bases, and 10 bases separated the two germline ends. CDR3: CSVVGGGTEAFF. DNA for the CDR3: TGCAGCGTTGTGGGGGGAGGCACTGAAGCTTTCTTT.

The rearrangement uses TRBV5-6 and TRBJ2-6; D not certain. In germline, CDR1 is SGHDT, CDR2 YYEEEE. V was cut by 2 bases and J by 2 bases, with 2 bases left in between. This CDR3 is 13 amino acids long. CDR3 sequence reads: CASSFAGANVLTF. As DNA, the CDR3 is TGTGCCAGCAGCTTCGCTGGGGCCAACGTCCTGACTTTC.

V is TRBV30 and J is TRBJ2-3, with 7 positions matching TRBD1. This CDR3 has 14 residues. The V gene's germline CDR1 is GTSNPN and CDR2 SVGIG (reference sequence). Germline trimming cut 1 base from V and 6 bases from J; bases unmatched to any gene: 7. CDR3 in amino acids: CAWSGDRKTDTQYF. For the CDR3, the DNA is TGTGCCTGGAGTGGGGACAGAAAAACGGATACGCAGTATTTT.

The chain is built from TRBV30 and TRBJ2-5; 10 bases agree with TRBD2. V gave up 4 bases and J gave up 5 bases; unmatched junction bases: 10. Germline CDR1 is GTSNPN and CDR2 is SVGIG (reference sequence). This CDR3 is 15 amino acids long. CDR3 DNA sequence: TGTGCCTGGAAGATGGGGCTAGCGGGAGAGGAGACCCAGTACTTC. This sequence encodes CAWKMGLAGEETQYF.

The CDR3 nucleotides are TGTGCCATCAGTGAGAGGGAGACGCAGTATTTT. It encodes CAISERETQYF. This rearrangement joins TRBV10-3 to TRBJ2-3, with D possibly matching TRBD2 (5 bases). Deletions cut 2 bases from V and 9 bases from J, with 6 bases between. This CDR3 has 11 residues. The germline CDR1 and CDR2 sequences are ENHRY and SYGVKD.

This sequence joins TRBV7-3 and TRBJ1-1, with 10 bases matching TRBD1. This CDR3 is 16 amino acids long. Germline CDR1 SGHTA, CDR2 FQGTGA. J gave up 4 bases and V 5 bases, and 10 bases lay outside the gene matches. Here the CDR3 reads CASSQSTGGAGTEAFF. As DNA, the CDR3 is TGTGCCAGCAGCCAATCGACAGGGGGCGCGGGCACTGAAGCTTTCTTT.

This clone has just one count. The V call is TRBV19, the J call TRBJ2-5; a possible D gene is TRBD2 (7 bases). Trimming removed 7 bases from V and 3 bases from J, with 15 bases in between. CDR1 is LNHDA, CDR2 SQIVND, per germline (reference sequence). There are 14 residues in the CDR3. The CDR3: CASKSRGGEETQYF. As DNA, the CDR3 is TGTGCCAGTAAAAGTCGAGGGGGGGAAGAGACCCAGTACTTC.

This rearrangement joins TRBV11-2 to TRBJ2-1; 10 nucleotides align to TRBD2. The V gene's germline CDR1 is SGHAT and CDR2 FQNNGV. The CDR3 consists of 17 residues. V trimming: 0 bases; J trimming: 4 bases; junction bases outside the gene matches: 6. Written as DNA, the CDR3 is TGTGCCAGCAGCTTAGATTTAGCGGGAGGTTATTACAATGAGCAGTTCTTC. It translates to CASSLDLAGGYYNEQFF.

This clone has just one count. The CDR3 protein is CASSQVRGRGIDNEQFF. The DNA for the CDR3 is TGCGCCAGCAGTCAGGTCCGTGGCAGGGGTATCGACAATGAGCAGTTCTTC. The rearrangement joins TRBV23-1 to TRBJ2-1, with D maybe TRBD1 (6 bases). TRBV23-1 is recorded as an ORF, its role being uncertain. The germline V and J ends were trimmed by 3 bases and 5 bases, with 20 bases remaining between them. The CDR3 contains 17 residues.

This rearrangement joins TRBV30 to TRBJ1-2; a weak D match, TRBD1 (5 bases). The CDR3 runs 14 residues. Germline CDR1 and CDR2: GTSNPN and SVGIG (reference sequence). V shed 5 bases and J shed 8 bases, with 21 bases lying between them. In DNA form, the CDR3 reads TGTGCCTGGGGAAGTCAGACCCCGGGGGTGGGCTACACCTTC. Its protein product is CAWGSQTPGVGYTF.

The rearrangement uses TRBV4-1 and TRBJ2-3; 7 bases align to TRBD2. The CDR3 has 16 residues. V lost 3 bases, J lost 2 bases, and 8 bases stayed unmatched. CDR1 and CDR2 (germline): MGHRA, YSYEKL. CDR3 DNA sequence: TGCGCCAGCAGCCAGGGAGGCGCGGGAGTCACAGATACGCAGTATTTT. This sequence encodes CASSQGGAGVTDTQYF.

The chain recombines TRBV3-1 (or the pseudogene TRBV3-2) with TRBJ2-3; D gene ambiguous. This CDR3 is built from 13 residues. The V gene lost 1 base and the J gene lost 14 bases, with 16 bases spanning the gap. From germline, CDR1 is LGHDT and CDR2 YNNKEL (reference sequence). CDR3 in amino acids: CASSQAAQLPGYF. CDR3 nucleotide sequence: TGTGCCAGCAGCCAAGCTGCCCAACTGCCAGGGTATTTT.

This clone has only a few counts. In nucleotides, the CDR3 is TGTGCCAGCAGCACTTCCATGGGAGGAAGGGCAGATACGCAGTATTTT. Amino acid sequence: CASSTSMGGRADTQYF. The chain joins TRBV3-1 (or the pseudogene TRBV3-2) to TRBJ2-3; D may be TRBD2 (6 bases). Trimming left V 5 bases short and J 4 bases short, with 19 bases between. The germline V gene has CDR1 LGHDT and CDR2 YNNKEL (reference sequence). The CDR3 is 16 residues long.

The chain joins TRBV5-1 to TRBJ2-3; D call uncertain. The CDR3 extends over 14 amino acids. The V gene lost 4 bases and the J gene lost 2 bases, with 11 bases spanning the gap. Germline CDR1 SGHRS, CDR2 YFSETQ. In nucleotides, the CDR3 is TGCGCCAGCAGCCCCGGTACAGCCACAGATACGCAGTATTTT. Translated: CASSPGTATDTQYF.

CDR3 region: CASSSRRGTLETQYF. In nucleotides, the CDR3 is TGTGCCAGTAGTTCACGCCGAGGGACTTTAGAGACCCAGTACTTC. The chain links TRBV19 to TRBJ2-5; tentatively, D is TRBD2 (6 bases). Germline-derived CDR1 and CDR2 are LNHDA and SQIVND (reference sequence). The CDR3 totals 15 residues. The V gene lost 5 bases and the J gene lost 4 bases, with 17 bases spanning the gap.

This clone was seen only once. This sequence joins TRBV28 and TRBJ2-2; D may be TRBD2 (6 bases). Germline V gives CDR1 MDHEN, CDR2 SYDVKM. Trimming shortened V by 6 bases and J by 5 bases, and 43 bases separated the two germline ends. This CDR3 has 24 residues. The CDR3 is CASSLEGLPLGGGGAKLQTGELFF. CDR3 DNA sequence: TGTGCCAGCAGCCTGGAGGGCCTCCCGCTAGGAGGAGGAGGAGCTAAACTTCAAACCGGGGAGCTGTTTTTT. Drawing the rest from reference TRBV28 and TRBJ2-2, the complete variable domain is DVKVTQSSRYLVKRTGEKVFLECVQDMDHENMFWYRQDPGLGLRLIYFSYDVKMKEKGDIPEGYSVSREKKERFSLILESASTNQTSMYLCASSLEGLPLGGGGAKLQTGELFFGEGSRLTVL.

The chain is built from TRBV29-1 and TRBJ1-4; 8 bases match TRBD1. Germline assignment: CDR1 SQVTM and CDR2 ANQGSEA. The CDR3 has 13 amino acids. V lost 5 bases and J lost 4; bases outside the gene matches: 3. The CDR3 loop reads CSVRGQGNEKLFF. The CDR3 region has the DNA TGCAGCGTTCGAGGACAGGGTAATGAAAAACTGTTTTTT.

J is TRBJ2-1 and V is TRBV7-6; 11 nucleotides match TRBD2. V dropped 4 bases and J dropped 9; count of bases not matched to a gene: 8. Germline V gives CDR1 SGHVS, CDR2 FNYEAQ. This CDR3 has 15 residues. The CDR3 coding sequence is TGTGCCAGCAGCTCTACTAGCGGGAGACATGGTGAGCAGTTCTTC. It codes for CASSSTSGRHGEQFF.

This clone was counted a single time. The CDR3 reads CASKLRGTASYTDTQYF. The CDR3 DNA sequence: TGTGCCAGCAAGCTACGCGGGACGGCGAGTTACACAGATACGCAGTATTTT. The rearrangement joins TRBV27 to TRBJ2-3, with D possibly matching TRBD2 (6 bases). The length of the CDR3 is 17 residues. V was trimmed by 7 bases and J by 2 bases, leaving 22 bases between them. CDR1 and CDR2 (germline): MNHEY, SMNVEV (reference sequence).

This sequence joins TRBV25-1 and TRBJ2-2; a possible D gene is TRBD1 (5 bases). CDR3 length: 14 residues. Trimming left V 3 bases short and J 5 bases short, with 10 bases between. Germline CDR1 MGHDK, CDR2 SYGVNS. CDR3 nucleotide sequence: TGTGCCAGCAGTGACAGGGTCGGGACCGGGGAGCTGTTTTTT. It is translated as CASSDRVGTGELFF.

V usage is TRBV7-9 and J usage is TRBJ2-2, with D perhaps TRBD2 (6 bases). CDR1 is SEHNR and CDR2 is FQNEAQ in the germline V gene (reference sequence). V dropped 2 bases and J dropped 1 base, with 8 bases sitting between them. The CDR3 sequence is 15 residues long. In DNA, the CDR3 is TGTGCCAGCAGCTTAACGCGGGGGAACACCGGGGAGCTGTTTTTT. Residues: CASSLTRGNTGELFF. Drawing the rest from reference TRBV7-9 and TRBJ2-2, the complete variable domain is DTGVSQNPRHKITKRGQNVTFRCDPISEHNRLYWYRQTLGQGPEFLTYFQNEAQLEKSRLLSDRFSAERPKGSFSTLEIQRTEQGDSAMYLCASSLTRGNTGELFFGEGSRLTVL.

This chain connects TRBV25-1 to TRBJ1-6; TRBD1 might be the D (6 bases). This CDR3 comprises 15 residues. V lost 2 bases and J 9 bases, leaving 14 bases between the germline ends. CDR1 is MGHDK and CDR2 is SYGVNS in the germline V gene. The CDR3 reads CASSERDQGTSPLHF. In DNA, the CDR3 is TGTGCCAGCAGTGAAAGGGATCAGGGGACTTCACCCCTCCACTTT. The entire variable domain, with the rest obtained from reference TRBV25-1 and TRBJ1-6, is as follows: EADIYQTPRYLVIGTGKKITLECSQTMGHDKMYWYQQDPGMELHLIHYSYGVNSTEKGDLSSESTVSRIRTEHFPLTLESARPSHTSQYLCASSERDQGTSPLHFGNGTRLTVT.

The chain couples TRBV9 to TRBJ2-1, with TRBD2 matching over 10 bases. Per germline, CDR1 SGDLS and CDR2 YYNGEE. This CDR3 region has 17 residues. Germline trimming cut 4 bases from V and 0 bases from J; bases unmatched to any gene: 7. The CDR3 DNA reads TGTGCCAGCAGCACTCAACTAGCGGGGTACTCCTACAATGAGCAGTTCTTC. Amino acids: CASSTQLAGYSYNEQFF.